The clone carrying this T cell receptor beta chain was counted a single time. This CDR3 has 13 amino acids. V gave up 10 bases and J gave up 5 bases; unmatched junction bases: 10. Looked up from germline, CDR1 is MNHEY and CDR2 is SVGAGI. The sample originates from a study of CD4 T cells in relation to SARS-CoV-2 and coronaviruses. Here immunoSEQ multiplex PCR was the method, and the copy in TCRdb shows in-frame clones only, minus some. Here the sample spans under 70,000 clones, roughly 85% being singletons. Unexposed donor CD4+ T cells date from about 2011-2018, before the COVID-19 pandemic. Sample: memory CD4+ T cells from PBMCs. The source is a human donor in good health. This chain uses TRBV6-5 with TRBJ1-2; 7 nucleotides agree with TRBD1. The CDR3 DNA reads as TGTGCCACGGGCGAGGGGGCTGGGTATGGCTACACCTTC. It codes for CATGEGAGYGYTF.